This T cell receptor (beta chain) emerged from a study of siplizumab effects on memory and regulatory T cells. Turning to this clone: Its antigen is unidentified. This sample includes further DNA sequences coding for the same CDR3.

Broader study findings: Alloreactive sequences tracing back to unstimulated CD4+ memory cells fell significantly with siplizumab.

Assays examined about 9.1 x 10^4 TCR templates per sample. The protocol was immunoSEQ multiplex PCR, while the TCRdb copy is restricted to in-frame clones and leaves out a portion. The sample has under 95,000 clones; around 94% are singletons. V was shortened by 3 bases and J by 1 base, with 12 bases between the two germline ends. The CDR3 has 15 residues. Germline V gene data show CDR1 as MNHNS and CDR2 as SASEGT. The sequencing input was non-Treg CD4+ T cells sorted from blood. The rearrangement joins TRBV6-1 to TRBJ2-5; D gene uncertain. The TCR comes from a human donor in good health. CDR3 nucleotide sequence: TGTGCCAGCAGTGAGGAATTTCTGGCCCAAGAGACCCAGTACTTC. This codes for CASSEEFLAQETQYF.